The next 7 T cell receptor beta chains were all read from a single sample in a study of blood T cell repertoires in COVID-19. Generated by immunoSEQ multiplex PCR, the TCRdb table keeps only in-frame clones and is missing some. The data contain 95,000 to 150,000 clones, around 74% of them singletons. Sequenced sample: peripheral blood. The receptors stem from a man aged 55 to 70 with acute or convalescent COVID-19.

V usage is TRBV5-1 and J usage is TRBJ1-4; TRBD1 might be the D (5 bases). CDR3 size: 15 residues. The germline V gene encodes CDR1 SGHRS and CDR2 YFSETQ. The germline V and J ends were trimmed by 5 bases and 8 bases, with 19 bases remaining between them. In DNA, the CDR3 is TGCGCCAGCAGTCCTTCAAGCGGGGGAGGAGAAAAACTGTTTTTT. It yields the protein CASSPSSGGGEKLFF. The variable domain in full, completed from reference TRBV5-1 and TRBJ1-4, reads KAGVTQTPRYLIKTRGQQVTLSCSPISGHRSVSWYQQTPGQGLQFLFEYFSETQRNKGNFPGRFSGRQFSNSRSEMNVSTLELGDSALYLCASSPSSGGGEKLFFGSGTQLSVL.

This clone was seen only once. The J gene is TRBJ2-5, the V gene TRBV20-1, with TRBD1 matching 9 bases. V gave up 3 bases and J gave up 4 bases; unmatched junction bases: 6. The CDR3 covers 14 residues. The germline CDR1 and CDR2 sequences are DFQATT and SNEGSKA (reference sequence). CDR3 coding DNA: TGCAGTGCTAGTCTGGGACAGGGTGGAGAGACCCAGTACTTC. It specifies CSASLGQGGETQYF.

The CDR3: CASSDRTGDYNEQFF. CDR3 DNA: TGTGCCAGCAGTGACAGGACAGGGGACTACAATGAGCAGTTCTTC. The chain couples TRBV2 to TRBJ2-1; 9 nucleotides match TRBD1. The CDR3 has 15 amino acids. With V trimmed by 3 bases and J by 3 bases, 3 bases remained unmatched. The V gene's germline CDR1 is SNHLY and CDR2 FYNNEI.

This clone has only a few counts. The rearrangement links TRBV27 to TRBJ2-3; 7 nucleotides agree with TRBD1. V lost 6 bases and J lost 3; bases outside the gene matches: 9. Germline V gene data show CDR1 as MNHEY and CDR2 as SMNVEV (reference sequence). The CDR3 sequence is 15 residues long. CDR3: CASRLIQGKTDTQYF. Written as DNA, the CDR3 is TGTGCCAGCAGATTAATACAGGGGAAGACAGATACGCAGTATTTT.

The rearrangement uses TRBV6-1 and TRBJ1-1, with unresolved D. Germline V gives CDR1 MNHNS, CDR2 SASEGT. The V and J ends lost 3 bases and 0 bases respectively, with 14 bases between them. CDR3 size: 16 residues. The DNA for the CDR3 is TGTGCCAGCAGTGATTTGGCCAGGTTCATGAACACTGAAGCTTTCTTT. Its translation: CASSDLARFMNTEAFF.

The genes are TRBV4-1 and TRBJ2-2; D is undetermined. V was trimmed by 10 bases and J by 2 bases, leaving 14 bases between them. The CDR3 runs to 14 residues. Germline V gives CDR1 MGHRA, CDR2 YSYEKL. CDR3 protein: CATSPSLNTGELFF. CDR3 DNA: TGCGCCACCTCACCCTCACTAAACACCGGGGAGCTGTTTTTT.

This chain joins TRBV7-2 and TRBJ2-3; perhaps TRBD2 as D (5 bases). CDR1 and CDR2 from the germline V gene are SGHTA and FQGNSA. V gave up 0 bases and J gave up 3 bases, with 10 bases separating them. This CDR3 spans 15 amino acids. CDR3 DNA: TGTGCCAGCAGCTTAGCGTGGACGGGGACAGATACGCAGTATTTT. Its translation: CASSLAWTGTDTQYF.